A selection of T cell receptor beta chains follows, all from one sample in a study of blood T cell repertoires in COVID-19. Profiling relied on immunoSEQ multiplex PCR, and the TCRdb table lists in-frame clones only, not all of them. Among roughly 74,000 clones listed, 88% were seen once. Sequencing input: peripheral blood. The receptors come from a woman aged 80 or over with active or convalescent COVID-19. The CDR3 runs from the conserved cysteine through the conserved F or W. D genes are given only for firm matches. Rows give clone size only sometimes, using once, few, many, or a class for an expanded clone.

v_gene	j_gene	d_gene	abundance	CDR3nt	CDR3aa
TRBV7-9	TRBJ1-2	.	.	TGTGCCAGCAGCTTAGTCCTTGGCAGGGGATTGTATGGCTACACCTTC	CASSLVLGRGLYGYTF
TRBV4-3	TRBJ1-4	.	.	TGCGCCAGCAGCCAAGATTTGGCGGGCTGGAATGAAAAACTGTTTTTT	CASSQDLAGWNEKLFF
TRBV9	TRBJ2-1	TRBD2	.	TGTGCCAGCAGCGTAGGGCTAGCGGGACGGACTGACAATGAGCAGTTCTTC	CASSVGLAGRTDNEQFF
TRBV30	TRBJ1-1	.	.	TGTGCCTGGAGTGCGGTCTCTGAAGCTTTCTTT	CAWSAVSEAFF
TRBV19	TRBJ1-6	.	few	TGTGCCAGTAGTATGGGGCAGGGGCCGAGCTCCTATAATTCACCCCTCCACTTT	CASSMGQGPSSYNSPLHF
TRBV7-2	TRBJ1-3	.	.	TGTGCCAGCAGCAAAGACAGATACTCTGGAAACACCATATATTTT	CASSKDRYSGNTIYF
TRBV5-4	TRBJ2-2	.	.	TGTGCCAGCAGCCTTTGGACAGGGGAGCTGTTTTTT	CASSLWTGELFF
TRBV7-2	TRBJ2-2	.	.	TGTGCCAGCAGCGTACAGGCCACCGGGGAGCTGTTTTTT	CASSVQATGELFF
TRBV3-1/TRBV3-2	TRBJ1-3	.	.	TGTGCCAGCAGCCGACAGTCTTACTCTGGAAACACCATATATTTT	CASSRQSYSGNTIYF
TRBV11-3	TRBJ2-7	TRBD2	.	TGTGCCAGCAGATCATCCGGGACTAGCGGGATCTACGAGCAGTACTTC	CASRSSGTSGIYEQYF
TRBV27	TRBJ1-1	.	.	TGTGCCAGCAGTTTTCACAAGAACACTGAAGCTTTCTTT	CASSFHKNTEAFF
TRBV24-1	TRBJ1-2	TRBD1	.	TGTGCCACCAGTGATCCGGGACAGGTGGTTGGAGGCTACACCTTC	CATSDPGQVVGGYTF